What follows are 28 T cell receptor beta chains derived from one specimen sequenced in a study of blood T cell repertoires in COVID-19. Profiled with immunoSEQ multiplex PCR; TCRdb holds only in-frame clones, not every one. The table shows over 200,000 clones, with roughly 88% occurring only once. The sequencing sample was made of peripheral blood. The receptor set was obtained from a man younger than 35 with active or convalescent COVID-19.

This sequence joins TRBV5-1 and TRBJ1-2; 8 positions agree with TRBD1. The V segment lost 4 bases and the J segment 4 bases; nucleotides outside the gene matches: 6. Per the germline V gene, CDR1 is SGHRS and CDR2 is YFSETQ. The CDR3 covers 14 residues. The CDR3 DNA reads TGCGCCAGCAGCCTGGACAGGGCTGGCTATGGCTACACCTTC. Protein sequence: CASSLDRAGYGYTF.

V gene TRBV28 combines with J gene TRBJ1-5; 9 bases match TRBD1. The CDR3 totals 15 residues. Germline V lookup: CDR1 MDHEN, CDR2 SYDVKM. J lost 3 bases, V lost 6 bases, and 6 bases had no gene match. The CDR3 region is CASSLTGGANQPQHF. The DNA of the CDR3 is TGTGCCAGCAGCCTGACAGGGGGGGCCAATCAGCCCCAGCATTTT.

V gene TRBV6-4 combines with J gene TRBJ1-5, with D perhaps TRBD1 (6 bases). Germline values: CDR1 MRHNA, CDR2 SNTAGT. Deletions cut 2 bases from V and 7 bases from J, with 15 bases between. This CDR3 spans 15 amino acids. This CDR3 is CASSDEGGQGQPQHF. In DNA, the CDR3 is TGTGCCAGCAGTGACGAAGGGGGTCAGGGGCAGCCCCAGCATTTT.

This chain joins TRBV7-2 and TRBJ2-7, with 11 bases that match TRBD2. The CDR3 loop spans 15 amino acids. The junction had 3 bases not matched to a gene; V was cut back by 5 bases and J by 0 bases. Germline lookup yields CDR1 SGHTA and CDR2 FQGNSA. The CDR3 nucleotides read TGTGCCAGCAGCCTAACTAGCGGGAGCTCCTACGAGCAGTACTTC. Translation: CASSLTSGSSYEQYF.

CDR3 region: CASSYGQLYGYTF. CDR3 DNA: TGTGCCAGCAGTTACGGACAGCTATATGGCTACACCTTC. V gene TRBV12-3 or TRBV12-4 combines with J gene TRBJ1-2; D is possibly TRBD1 (6 bases). This CDR3 contains 13 residues. V lost 4 bases, J lost 5 bases, and 11 bases lay in between.

V usage is TRBV28 and J usage is TRBJ1-2; 7 bases line up with TRBD1. The CDR3 is made up of 17 amino acids. The germline gives CDR1 MDHEN, CDR2 SYDVKM. The trim removed 7 bases at V and 0 bases at J, leaving 14 bases unmatched. DNA for the CDR3: TGTGCCAGCAAACAAGAGTGGGGACAGCTAACTAACTATGGCTACACCTTC. Translation: CASKQEWGQLTNYGYTF.

The CDR3 DNA reads as TGTGCCAGCAGTTCGCGGTTCGGGACAGGGTCTCGTGAGCAGTACTTC. This codes for CASSSRFGTGSREQYF. This rearrangement joins TRBV6-5 to TRBJ2-7; 9 positions agree with TRBD1. The length of the CDR3 is 16 residues. Trimming at V came to 4 bases and at J to 7 bases, leaving 14 bases not matched to a gene. CDR1 and CDR2 (germline): MNHEY, SVGAGI.

This chain uses TRBV30 with TRBJ2-2; no firm D call. There are 13 residues in the CDR3. Germline V CDR1 and CDR2: GTSNPN, SVGIG (reference sequence). Trimming removed 1 base at V and 2 bases at J, with 5 bases between. The CDR3 sequence: CAWSGVNTGELFF. CDR3 nucleotides: TGTGCCTGGAGTGGCGTTAACACCGGGGAGCTGTTTTTT.

The V gene is TRBV2, the J gene TRBJ1-2; TRBD1 agrees at 8 bases. This CDR3 has 16 amino acids. Germline V gene sequence: CDR1 SNHLY, CDR2 FYNNEI. The V segment lost 4 bases and the J segment 8 bases; nucleotides outside the gene matches: 15. The CDR3 sequence is CASSALTGQGPAGYTF. CDR3 in DNA: TGTGCCAGCAGTGCCCTTACAGGACAGGGCCCGGCCGGCTACACCTTC.

V and J are TRBV2 and TRBJ1-5; D unclear. CDR3 length equals 13 residues. In germline, CDR1 is SNHLY, CDR2 FYNNEI. Between the trimmed V and J ends, which lost 2 bases and 7 bases, there was a span of 9 bases. CDR3 amino acids: CASSEPAGQPQHF. In DNA form, the CDR3 reads TGTGCCAGCAGTGAACCGGCGGGACAGCCCCAGCATTTT.

The chain uses TRBV5-4 and TRBJ1-1; maybe TRBD1 (5 bases). This CDR3 contains 14 residues. V lost 2 bases to trimming and J lost 4 bases, with 12 bases between them. Germline values: CDR1 SGHNT, CDR2 YYREEE (reference sequence). CDR3 sequence: CASSLEGRATEAFF. The CDR3 DNA reads as TGTGCCAGCAGCTTAGAGGGGAGGGCCACTGAAGCTTTCTTT.

The V gene is TRBV7-2, the J gene TRBJ2-1; 7 positions match TRBD2. This CDR3 is 14 amino acids long. V gave up 2 bases and J gave up 10 bases; unmatched junction bases: 8. The germline V gene has CDR1 SGHTA and CDR2 FQGNSA. The DNA of the CDR3 is TGTGCCAGCAGCTTATCCGGCGGGAGTTTGGAGCAGTTCTTC. Amino acid sequence: CASSLSGGSLEQFF.

This clone has only one observation. This rearrangement joins TRBV29-1 to TRBJ2-1; 10 positions agree with TRBD1. Trimming took 0 bases from V and 4 from J; bases not matched to a gene: 6. The length of the CDR3 is 16 residues. Germline V CDR1 and CDR2: SQVTM, ANQGSEA. The CDR3 loop is CSVEDAGTGVYNEQFF. The CDR3 DNA follows: TGCAGCGTTGAAGACGCCGGGACAGGGGTATACAATGAGCAGTTCTTC.

This clone was found once. The chain combines TRBV7-8 with TRBJ1-5, with 7 bases matching TRBD1. The CDR3 consists of 17 residues. CDR1 is SGHVS, CDR2 FQNEAQ, per germline. Losses at the gene ends were 1 base for V and 0 bases for J; bases not matched to a gene: 6. Here the CDR3 reads CASSLGLSGGSNQPQHF. For the CDR3, the DNA is TGTGCCAGCAGCTTAGGGCTATCAGGGGGTAGCAATCAGCCCCAGCATTTT. The whole variable domain, remainder taken from reference TRBV7-8 and TRBJ1-5, is GAGVSQSPRYKVAKRGQDVALRCDPISGHVSLFWYQQALGQGPEFLTYFQNEAQLDKSGLPSDRFFAERPEGSVSTLKIQRTQQEDSAVYLCASSLGLSGGSNQPQHFGDGTRLSIL.

This chain uses TRBV19 with TRBJ1-1; 12 nucleotides line up with TRBD1. V dropped 2 bases and J dropped 11; count of bases not matched to a gene: 12. The CDR3 consists of 16 residues. Germline V gene sequence: CDR1 LNHDA, CDR2 SQIVND (reference sequence). CDR3: CASSISSTGQGAPAFF. The CDR3 nucleotides are TGTGCCAGTAGTATATCCTCCACGGGACAGGGGGCTCCGGCTTTCTTT.

The CDR3 region has the DNA TGTGCCAGTAGTGCCCGGGGAGGGGCGGGTTACAATGAGCAGTTCTTC. Protein sequence: CASSARGGAGYNEQFF. V usage is TRBV19 and J usage is TRBJ2-1; TRBD2 matches 7 bases. CDR3 length: 16 amino acids. J gave up 4 bases and V 5 bases, and 11 bases lay outside the gene matches. Per germline, CDR1 LNHDA and CDR2 SQIVND (reference sequence).

J is TRBJ2-1 and V is TRBV6-1; a weak D match, TRBD2 (6 bases). Trimming shortened V by 3 bases and J by 4 bases, and 22 bases separated the two germline ends. The CDR3 has 18 residues. Germline lookup yields CDR1 MNHNS and CDR2 SASEGT. CDR3 sequence: CASSEMVGTPGYYNEQFF. The CDR3 nucleotides are TGTGCCAGCAGTGAGATGGTAGGGACTCCAGGCTATTACAATGAGCAGTTCTTC.

V usage is TRBV5-4 and J usage is TRBJ2-5; D gene uncertain. With 1 base removed from V and 0 bases from J, the gap between germline ends came to 10 bases. The CDR3 covers 15 residues. Germline loops: CDR1 SGHNT, CDR2 YYREEE (reference sequence). The CDR3 sequence is CASSLFSENQETQYF. In nucleotides, the CDR3 is TGTGCCAGCAGCTTGTTCTCAGAAAACCAAGAGACCCAGTACTTC. Looking up the rest from reference TRBV5-4 and TRBJ2-5 gives the full variable domain: ETGVTQSPTHLIKTRGQQVTLRCSSQSGHNTVSWYQQALGQGPQFIFQYYREEENGRGNFPPRFSGLQFPNYSSELNVNALELDDSALYLCASSLFSENQETQYFGPGTRLLVL.

This clone was detected only a few times. The J gene is TRBJ2-7, the V gene TRBV6-5; D is possibly TRBD1 (5 bases). Germline values: CDR1 MNHEY, CDR2 SVGAGI. Trimming pared 0 bases from V and 7 bases from J, leaving 13 bases between. CDR3 length: 14 amino acids. In nucleotides, the CDR3 is TGTGCCAGCAGTTACTCCAAGGGGCTTGGGGAGCAGTACTTC. It yields the protein CASSYSKGLGEQYF.

The chain recombines TRBV9 with TRBJ1-1; maybe TRBD1 (6 bases). The V gene lost 4 bases and the J gene lost 1 base, with 14 bases spanning the gap. Germline lookup yields CDR1 SGDLS and CDR2 YYNGEE. This CDR3 has 15 amino acids. The CDR3 DNA reads TGTGCCAGCAGCACTCAGGGGCGTCAGAACACTGAAGCTTTCTTT. Encoded protein: CASSTQGRQNTEAFF.

The chain is built from TRBV27 and TRBJ1-1; the match to TRBD1 covers 9 bases. V gave up 5 bases and J gave up 3 bases; unmatched junction bases: 10. This CDR3 is built from 16 residues. Looked up from germline, CDR1 is MNHEY and CDR2 is SMNVEV (reference sequence). The DNA for the CDR3 is TGTGCCAGCAGTGACCCGACAGGGGGTTCGGACACTGAAGCTTTCTTT. Residues: CASSDPTGGSDTEAFF.

The chain is built from TRBV21-1 and TRBJ1-6. TRBV21-1 constitutes a pseudogene. This CDR3 has 15 residues. The CDR3 DNA is TGTGCCAGCAGCAAAGGGGTTCGGGTTGATTCACCCCTCCACTTT. Residues: CASSKGVRVDSPLHF.

The chain joins TRBV3-1 (or the pseudogene TRBV3-2) to TRBJ2-3; 11 bases line up with TRBD2. Unmatched junction bases numbered 1, after V lost 2 bases and J lost 3 bases. Germline V gene data show CDR1 as LGHDT and CDR2 as YNNKEL (reference sequence). The CDR3 is 15 amino acids. The CDR3 sequence: CASSQLAGGTDTQYF. For the CDR3, the DNA is TGTGCCAGCAGCCAACTAGCGGGAGGTACAGATACGCAGTATTTT.

This chain connects TRBV14 to TRBJ2-5; 9 bases are shared with TRBD2. This CDR3 is built from 19 residues. J gave up 0 bases and V 2 bases, and 13 bases lay outside the gene matches. Germline CDR1 reads SGHDN; CDR2 reads FVKESK. CDR3 region: CASSQYPGLARGYQETQYF. CDR3 sequence (DNA): TGTGCCAGCAGCCAATATCCGGGACTAGCCCGAGGGTACCAAGAGACCCAGTACTTC.

The chain links TRBV7-9 to TRBJ1-5, with D perhaps TRBD1 (5 bases). Trimming cost V 0 bases and J 2 bases, with 14 bases left between them. Germline V CDR1 and CDR2: SEHNR, FQNEAQ (reference sequence). The CDR3 runs to 17 residues. The CDR3 reads CASSLAMLGRGNQPQHF. The CDR3 nucleotides read TGTGCCAGCAGCTTAGCTATGCTGGGCAGGGGCAATCAGCCCCAGCATTTT. The whole variable domain, filled in from reference TRBV7-9 and TRBJ1-5, reads DTGVSQNPRHKITKRGQNVTFRCDPISEHNRLYWYRQTLGQGPEFLTYFQNEAQLEKSRLLSDRFSAERPKGSFSTLEIQRTEQGDSAMYLCASSLAMLGRGNQPQHFGDGTRLSIL.

The rearrangement links TRBV6-1 to TRBJ1-2; 8 bases match TRBD1. This CDR3 contains 15 residues. V was pared by 2 bases and J by 8 bases, with 10 bases of the junction left unmatched. CDR1 is MNHNS and CDR2 is SASEGT in the germline V gene. The CDR3 here is CASSEIGRGLGGYTF. The DNA for the CDR3 is TGTGCCAGCAGTGAAATCGGCAGGGGGCTAGGGGGCTACACCTTC.

The V gene is TRBV4-3, the J gene TRBJ1-4, with D perhaps matching TRBD1 (6 bases). The CDR3 spans 15 residues. V was cut by 4 bases and J by 7 bases, with 16 bases left in between. Germline assignment: CDR1 LGHNA and CDR2 YSLEER. The CDR3, as DNA: TGCGCCAGCAGCCCTCCTGGCAGGGGTGGTGAAAAACTGTTTTTT. Translation gives CASSPPGRGGEKLFF.

This chain connects TRBV4-1 to TRBJ1-2; D might be TRBD1 (5 bases). Trimming removed 7 bases at V and 8 bases at J, with 23 bases between. The CDR3 runs to 15 residues. Germline V gene data show CDR1 as MGHRA and CDR2 as YSYEKL. The chain's CDR3 is CASTQTVQVRNGYTF. The DNA of the CDR3 is TGCGCCAGCACCCAGACCGTACAGGTTAGGAACGGCTACACCTTC.